This T cell receptor beta chain emerged from a study of blood T cell repertoires in COVID-19. Trimming at V came to 4 bases and at J to 2 bases, leaving 4 bases not matched to a gene. CDR3 length: 14 residues. Per germline, CDR1 SGHRS and CDR2 YFSETQ. Sequencing was performed with immunoSEQ multiplex PCR; in TCRdb, only in-frame clones are kept and a portion is missing. The data show about 59,000 clones, around 91% seen once. Sequenced material: peripheral blood. The chain carries TRBV5-1 and TRBJ2-5; 8 bases map to TRBD1. The origin of this receptor is a human donor in a cohort sampled during active COVID-19. The DNA of the CDR3 is TGCGCCAGCAGCCTCTGGACAGGGCAAGAGACCCAGTACTTC. This gives the protein CASSLWTGQETQYF.